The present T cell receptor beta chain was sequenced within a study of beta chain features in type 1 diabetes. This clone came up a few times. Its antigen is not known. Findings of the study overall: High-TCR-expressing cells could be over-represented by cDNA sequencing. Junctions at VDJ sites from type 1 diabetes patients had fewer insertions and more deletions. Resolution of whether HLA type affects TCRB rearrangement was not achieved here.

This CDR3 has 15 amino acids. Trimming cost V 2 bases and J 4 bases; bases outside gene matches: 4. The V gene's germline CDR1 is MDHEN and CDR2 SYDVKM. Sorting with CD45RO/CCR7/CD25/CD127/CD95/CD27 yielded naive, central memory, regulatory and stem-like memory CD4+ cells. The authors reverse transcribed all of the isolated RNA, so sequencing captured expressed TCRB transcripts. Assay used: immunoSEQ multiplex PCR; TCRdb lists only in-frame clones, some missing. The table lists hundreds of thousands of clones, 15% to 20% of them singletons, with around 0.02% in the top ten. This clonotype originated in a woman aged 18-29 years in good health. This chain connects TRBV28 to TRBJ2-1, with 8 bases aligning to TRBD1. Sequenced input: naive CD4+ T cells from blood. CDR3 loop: CASSLAGQGYNEQFF. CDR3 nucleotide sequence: TGTGCCAGCAGTTTAGCCGGACAGGGATACAATGAGCAGTTCTTC.